This TCR beta chain was sequenced for a study of CD8+ T cells in alopecia areata. Study conclusions and caveats: Since there was just one nonresponder, nobody can yet say how baseline CD8+ expansion ties to response. Tofacitinib significantly decreased scalp clonality and expanded CD8+ clones among top 100. Throughout tofacitinib, many expanded lesional clones continued to persist in scalp and blood.

RNA extraction was followed by reverse transcription into cDNA, which acted as the sequencing template. The table came from immunoSEQ multiplex PCR; TCRdb's copy has only in-frame clones and leaves some out. There are hundreds of thousands of clones in the sample; approximately 70% occur only once, and roughly 1.2% lies in the top ten. Germline loops: CDR1 GTSNPN, CDR2 SVGIG (reference sequence). The CDR3 is 14 residues long. V was shortened by 0 bases and J by 3 bases, with 12 bases between the two germline ends. Note on this clone: Its specificity is unknown.

Treatment meaning: oral pan-JAK inhibitor, 5-10 mg twice daily. CD4+ and CD8+ T cells were sorted from PBMCs. The sequences come from CD4+ T cells sorted from blood, collected at week 44, from a patient treated with tofacitinib. The TCR was taken from a human donor with alopecia areata. This chain joins TRBV30 and TRBJ2-7, with a tentative D call TRBD1 (5 bases). In DNA, the CDR3 is TGTGCCTGGAGTGTACCAGGGCTGAGCTACGAGCAGTACTTC. Its protein product is CAWSVPGLSYEQYF.